This T cell receptor (beta chain) emerged from a study of chronic HIV infection and antiretroviral therapy. This CDR3 is built from 16 residues. The V segment lost 1 base and the J segment 3 bases; nucleotides outside the gene matches: 4. Germline assignment: CDR1 LGHNA and CDR2 YNFKEQ. This clonotype has only a few counts. TCRdb ran MiXCR on the 5' RACE reads and lists one entry per CDR3 protein. There are about 31,000 distinct CDR3 sequences in the sample; roughly 9.1% occur only once, and under 3% lies in the top ten. The sequencing sample was made of peripheral blood. This chain connects TRBV4-2 to TRBJ2-3; the match to TRBD2 covers 10 bases. The origin of this receptor is an adult who had HIV and had not received antiretroviral therapy, or was an uninfected healthy control (not recorded which). CDR3: CASSQGASGGTDTQYF. CDR3 DNA sequence: TGTGCCAGCAGCCAAGGGGCTAGCGGGGGAACAGATACGCAGTATTTT.